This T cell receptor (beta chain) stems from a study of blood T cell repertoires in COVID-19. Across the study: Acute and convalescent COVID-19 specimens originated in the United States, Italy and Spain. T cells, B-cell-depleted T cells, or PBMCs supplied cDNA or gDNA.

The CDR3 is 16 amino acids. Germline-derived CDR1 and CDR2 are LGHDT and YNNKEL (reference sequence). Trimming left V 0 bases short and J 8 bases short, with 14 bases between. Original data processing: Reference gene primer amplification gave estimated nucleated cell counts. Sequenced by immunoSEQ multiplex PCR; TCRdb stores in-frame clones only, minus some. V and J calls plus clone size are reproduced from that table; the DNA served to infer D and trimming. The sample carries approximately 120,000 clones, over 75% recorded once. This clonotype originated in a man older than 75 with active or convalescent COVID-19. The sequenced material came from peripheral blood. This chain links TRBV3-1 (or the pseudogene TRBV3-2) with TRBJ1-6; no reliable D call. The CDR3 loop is CASSQDRRPNHSPLHF. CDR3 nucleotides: TGTGCCAGCAGCCAAGATCGGAGGCCGAACCATTCACCCCTCCACTTT.